This record covers a single TCR beta chain. Enrolment of Seattle patients took place during active infection, and they were followed longitudinally. In the original workflow: Using reference gene primer amplification, nucleated cell counts were estimated. The data were produced by immunoSEQ multiplex PCR, yet TCRdb's version contains in-frame clones alone and is incomplete. The DNA gave D and trimming, while V, J and clone size come from that table. The sample contains 100,000 to 120,000 clones, approximately 89% of which appear only once. This specimen belongs to a study of blood T cell repertoires in COVID-19. Across the whole study: From the United States, Italy and Spain came samples of acute and convalescent COVID-19.

The sequenced sample was peripheral blood. This TCR derives from a woman in her sixties or seventies with COVID-19, enrolled during active disease.

The CDR3 DNA reads TGCGCCAGCAGCTTGGGTGCAGGGGACTACGAGCAGTACTTC. Its translation is CASSLGAGDYEQYF. V gene TRBV5-1 combines with J gene TRBJ2-7; possibly TRBD1 for D (6 bases). Germline-derived CDR1 and CDR2 are SGHRS and YFSETQ. CDR3 length: 14 residues. Trimming stripped 0 bases from V and 3 bases from J, with 10 bases between.